This T cell receptor beta chain was sequenced during a study of shared clonotypes between healthy human individuals. Researchers partitioned CD4+ cells into CD45RA+ naive and CD45RA-negative memory subsets. Deep was the level at which the assay was run. On sorted subsets, replicate PCRs used roughly 190 ng DNA, or tens of thousands of T cell genomes. Measured with immunoSEQ multiplex PCR; TCRdb has only the in-frame clones, and not every one. Among over 2 million clones listed, over 85% were seen once. As regards this clone: What it binds is not known.

Study results and limitations: Unshared clonotypes carried lower generation probabilities than those common to all four donors.

Trimming left V 6 bases short and J 5 bases short, with 13 bases between. Germline values: CDR1 MNHNY, CDR2 SVGAGI (reference sequence). CDR3 size: 13 residues. The chain couples TRBV6-6 to TRBJ1-1; TRBD1 might be the D (5 bases). Sequencing was carried out using naive CD4+ T cells sorted from blood. Subset described: CD45RA+ positively selected. This sequence originates from a man between 18 and 29 years old in good health. CDR3 nucleotides: TGTGCCAGCAGCGATGGGGGTGGAACTGAAGCTTTCTTT. It yields the protein CASSDGGGTEAFF.